These 5 T cell receptor beta chains share one sample of origin, sequenced in a study of T cells in Graves' hyperthyroidism and ophthalmopathy. The investigators amplified TCR beta CDR3 regions from RNA transcripts. During a first-round RT-PCR of the TCR CDR3, the HTBI primer set was used. TCRdb recomputed calls from the multiplex PCR reads with MiXCR, one row per CDR3 protein. The repertoire holds approximately 98,000 distinct CDR3 sequences, with around 42% as singletons. The sequenced material came from peripheral blood or thyroid tissue (not recorded which). Receptors were obtained from a woman aged 30 to 39 with Graves' hyperthyroidism.

This clonotype came up many times. V is TRBV9 and J is TRBJ1-4; D is perhaps TRBD1 (5 bases). Germline assignment: CDR1 SGDLS and CDR2 YYNGEE. The CDR3 is made up of 14 amino acids. V was shortened by 4 bases and J by 3 bases, with 10 bases between the two germline ends. Here the CDR3 DNA reads TGTGCCAGCAGCCGGGGCAGCTCTAATGAAAAACTGTTTTTT. This gives the protein CASSRGSSNEKLFF.

This clonotype was found many times. J is TRBJ1-2 and V is TRBV28, with D tentatively TRBD1 (5 bases). In germline, CDR1 is MDHEN, CDR2 SYDVKM. The V and J ends lost 3 bases and 8 bases respectively, with 10 bases between them. The CDR3 length is 12 residues. The CDR3 DNA follows: TGTGCCAGCAGTTTCGCCCAGGGAGGCTACACCTTC. It codes for CASSFAQGGYTF.

Only a few counts were recorded for this clonotype. The junction departs from germline at one end; a sequencing error may be responsible. The chain employs TRBV7-3 and TRBJ2-5, with no clear D. The CDR3 is 10 residues long. The germline gives CDR1 SGHTA, CDR2 FQGTGA. CDR3 region: CASSPETQYF. CDR3 sequence (DNA): TGTGCTAGCAGCCCCGAGACCCAGTACTTC.

V gene TRBV28 combines with J gene TRBJ1-5; D gene ambiguous. The V end lost 7 bases, the J end lost 6 bases, and 22 bases lay between the germline ends. CDR1 MDHEN and CDR2 SYDVKM come from the germline V gene. This CDR3 spans 16 amino acids. The CDR3 loop reads CASTPLSGLVSQPQHF. CDR3 in DNA: TGTGCCAGCACCCCCCTTTCGGGGTTGGTGTCTCAGCCCCAGCATTTT.

Only a few counts were recorded for this clonotype. The chain uses TRBV28 and TRBJ2-7, with no clear D. The CDR3 has 12 amino acids. The V and J ends lost 5 bases and 2 bases respectively, with 7 bases between them. The germline V gene has CDR1 MDHEN and CDR2 SYDVKM. The CDR3 bases are TGTGCCAGCAGTCCGTCACCCTACGAGCAGTACTTC. Protein product: CASSPSPYEQYF. The full variable domain, its missing parts supplied by reference TRBV28 and TRBJ2-7, is DVKVTQSSRYLVKRTGEKVFLECVQDMDHENMFWYRQDPGLGLRLIYFSYDVKMKEKGDIPEGYSVSREKKERFSLILESASTNQTSMYLCASSPSPYEQYFGPGTRLTVT.